This TCR beta chain appears in the sequencing data of a study of blood T cells in healthy people across ages (dated by TCRdb to about 2015). For the wider study: In model experiments, template switching captured about one uniquely barcoded TCR beta cDNA molecule for every two T cells. Four age groups were formed from the donors: young (average about 16 years), middle-aged (roughly 38), aged (under 70) and long-lived (82). The study analyzed two additional independent replicas of 1 million unique cDNA reads from the same blood draw for two donors, one aged 18 to 29 and one aged 80 or older. To avoid experimental bias, donors of different ages were distributed randomly across sequencing lanes. Age-related changes in TCR beta repertoire diversity were measured in the study by deep sequencing normalized with unique cDNA molecular identifiers.

Libraries were built with 5' RACE. Sequencing took place on an Illumina HiSeq 2500. A second PCR of roughly 6 to 11 cycles was run with a J-beta primer mix and a sample-barcoded 5' primer. A template-switch 5' adaptor carrying 12 random nucleotides introduced a unique molecular identifier onto each TCR beta cDNA molecule. Each sample yielded at least 3 million CDR3-containing paired-end reads. All of the RNA was converted into first-strand cDNA using the Mint cDNA synthesis kit, with a TRBC-specific oligonucleotide serving as the primer. After uracil-DNA glycosylase treatment, a first 18-cycle PCR used universal primers M1SS and BC2_uni_R on all cDNA. The authors' pipeline ran thus. For normalization, 1 million high-quality reads were randomly selected from each sample, with every read carrying a distinct molecular identifier. Instead of being binned into consensus sequences, reads that shared molecular identifiers were thrown out. CDR3 identification, clonotype clustering and error correction used MiTCR with a Q25 quality threshold and the strictest error-elimination algorithm. Lower-bound total TCR beta diversity was estimated with a nonparametric unseen species model using Euler transformation. TCRdb reprocessed the public reads (quality trimming at Q25 with fastp, clone calling with MiXCR) and kept in-frame beta chains. CDR3 protein sequences are deduplicated, and each keeps its most common genes and DNA. TCRdb assigned the V and J calls; the authors' analysis was not used. In all, the sample holds around 800,000 distinct CDR3 sequences, and less than 70% of those were seen once. In total, the top ten clones hold about 38% of the sample.

According to the germline V gene, CDR1 reads MGHDK and CDR2 reads SYGVNS. CDR3 length: 13 amino acids, cysteine to phenylalanine. Only the CDR3 DNA stays, 39 bases, in frame from base 1. The junction carries 8 bases between V and J, which are trimmed by 3 bases and 3 bases respectively. With regard to this clonotype: The clone's antigen remains unknown. No clone much larger than this one lies a single base away; base qualities are absent.

The donors were 40 or so Caucasian individuals from Russia, aged roughly 6 to 90 years, who were systemically healthy. Ten milliliters of peripheral blood were drawn from each donor into EDTA-treated Vacutainer tubes. PBMCs were isolated by Ficoll-Paque density-gradient centrifugation, with at least 6.5 million obtained per sample. Trizol reagent was used to extract total RNA from the PBMCs, yielding at least 6 micrograms per sample. Naive CD45RAhigh/CD27high T cell percentages were measured by flow cytometry on a PBMC aliquot from every donor. Paper-wide results and their limitations: Estimates of total diversity based on one million sequenced T cells were regarded as lower bounds and as underestimates. Compared with the aged group, the long-lived group had more naive CD4+ T cells, fewer expanded clones and increased TCR diversity, suggesting age selection. Donor CMV infection status was unknown, potentially confounding age-related changes in expanded clonotypes. Observed TCR beta diversity per million T cells fell roughly linearly with age, and a significant reduction was already apparent by age around 36. Bulk unsorted PBMC profiling prevented conclusive comparison of naive and antigen-experienced compartments. A strong correlation was found between observed TCR beta diversity and the percentage of naive T cells measured by flow cytometry.

The V and J genes are TRBV25-1 and TRBJ1-1, with the D gene uncertain. The sequenced sample consisted of blood. The sequence was obtained from a man older than 75 in good health. The DNA sequence reads TGTGCCAGCAGTGATCCTCCCGACACTGAAGCTTTCTTT. Translated, this is CASSDPPDTEAFF. The variable domain in full, with residues beyond the CDR3 obtained from the reference TRBV25-1 and TRBJ1-1 genes, is EADIYQTPRYLVIGTGKKITLECSQTMGHDKMYWYQQDPGMELHLIHYSYGVNSTEKGDLSSESTVSRIRTEHFPLTLESARPSHTSQYLCASSDPPDTEAFFGQGTRLTVV.